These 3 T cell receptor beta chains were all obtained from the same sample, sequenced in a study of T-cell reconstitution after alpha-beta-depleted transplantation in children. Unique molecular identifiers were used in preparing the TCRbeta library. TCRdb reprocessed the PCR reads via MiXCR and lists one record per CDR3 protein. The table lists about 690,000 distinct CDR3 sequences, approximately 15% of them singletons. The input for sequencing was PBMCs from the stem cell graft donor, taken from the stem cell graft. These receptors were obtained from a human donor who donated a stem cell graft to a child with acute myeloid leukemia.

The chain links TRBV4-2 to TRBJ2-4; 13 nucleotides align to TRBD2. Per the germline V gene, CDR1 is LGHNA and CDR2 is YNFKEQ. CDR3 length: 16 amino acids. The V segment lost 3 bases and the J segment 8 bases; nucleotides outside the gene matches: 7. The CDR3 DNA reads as TGTGCCAGCAGCCATACTAGCGGGGGGGCCCGGGACATTCAGTACTTC. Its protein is CASSHTSGGARDIQYF.

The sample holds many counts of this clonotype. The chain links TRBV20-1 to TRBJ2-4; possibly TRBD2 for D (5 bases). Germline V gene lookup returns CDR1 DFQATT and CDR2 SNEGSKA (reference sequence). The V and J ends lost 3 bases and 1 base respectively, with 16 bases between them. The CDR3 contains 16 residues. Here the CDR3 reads CSASGRAMEAKNIQYF. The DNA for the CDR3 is TGCAGTGCTAGTGGGCGGGCTATGGAGGCCAAAAACATTCAGTACTTC.

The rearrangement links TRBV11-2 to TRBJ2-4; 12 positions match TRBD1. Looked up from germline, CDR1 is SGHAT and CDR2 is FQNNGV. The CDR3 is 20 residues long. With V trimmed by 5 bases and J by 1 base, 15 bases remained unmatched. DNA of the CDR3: TGTGCCAGCAGCCCTCGGGACAGGGGGCTTTTTGTCGTGGCCAAAAACATTCAGTACTTC. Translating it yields CASSPRDRGLFVVAKNIQYF.